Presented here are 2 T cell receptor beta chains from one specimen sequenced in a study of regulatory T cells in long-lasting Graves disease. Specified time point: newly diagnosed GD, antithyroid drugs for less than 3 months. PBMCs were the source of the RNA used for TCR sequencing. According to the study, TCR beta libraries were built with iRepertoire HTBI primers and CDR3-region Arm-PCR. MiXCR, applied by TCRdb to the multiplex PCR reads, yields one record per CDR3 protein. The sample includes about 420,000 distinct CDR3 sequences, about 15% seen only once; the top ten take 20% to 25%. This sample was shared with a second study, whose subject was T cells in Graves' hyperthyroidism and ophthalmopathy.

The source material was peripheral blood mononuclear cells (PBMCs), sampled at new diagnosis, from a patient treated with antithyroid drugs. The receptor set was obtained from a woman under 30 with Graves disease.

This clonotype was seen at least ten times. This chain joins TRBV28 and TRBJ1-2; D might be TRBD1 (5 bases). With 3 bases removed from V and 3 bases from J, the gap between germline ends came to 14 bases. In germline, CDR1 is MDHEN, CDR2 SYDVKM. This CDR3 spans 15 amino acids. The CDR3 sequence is CASSFPAGRDYGYTF. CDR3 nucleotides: TGTGCCAGCAGTTTCCCGGCAGGGCGGGACTATGGCTACACCTTC.

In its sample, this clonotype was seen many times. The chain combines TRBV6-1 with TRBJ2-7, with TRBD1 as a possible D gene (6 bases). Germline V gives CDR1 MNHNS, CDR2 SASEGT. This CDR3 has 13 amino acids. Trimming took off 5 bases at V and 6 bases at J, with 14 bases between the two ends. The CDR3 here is CASSPGTSGEQYF. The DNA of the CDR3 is TGTGCCAGCAGTCCGGGGACAAGTGGCGAGCAGTACTTC.